Presented here are 20 T cell receptor beta chains from one specimen sequenced in a study of OX40 agonist ivuxolimab in advanced cancers. Library prep was done by the immunoSEQ multiplex PCR assay. The immuneACCESS repertoire file appears here via TCRdb, limited to in-frame rearrangements. These files lack a portion of the clones; in checked studies, under half of the deficit traces to unresolved V genes, and the cause of the others is not known. The sample table records approximately 75,000 clones; roughly nine tenths of these occur just once. The ten largest make up around 0.35% of the sample. Sequencing used CD4+ or CD8+ T cells sorted from blood, obtained in a trial of the OX40 agonist ivuxolimab. The source is an adult with an advanced solid tumor such as melanoma, head and neck, liver or kidney cancer.

The chain recombines TRBV5-1 with TRBJ2-5, with D perhaps TRBD1 (6 bases). Between the trimmed V and J ends, which lost 4 bases and 2 bases, there was a span of 9 bases. The V gene's germline CDR1 is SGHRS and CDR2 YFSETQ. There are 13 residues in the CDR3. The CDR3 region has the DNA TGCGCCAGCAGCCGACAGGAACAAGAGACCCAGTACTTC. This encodes CASSRQEQETQYF.

V and J are TRBV5-1 and TRBJ2-3; 7 bases match TRBD2. The CDR3 sequence is 14 residues long. J lost 2 bases, V lost 4 bases, and 4 bases had no gene match. The germline V gene has CDR1 SGHRS and CDR2 YFSETQ. CDR3 protein: CASSIGTNTDTQYF. Written as DNA, the CDR3 is TGCGCCAGCAGCATCGGGACTAACACAGATACGCAGTATTTT.

This clone was seen a few times. The genes are TRBV9 and TRBJ1-6, with no clear D. V gave up 4 bases and J gave up 10 bases, with 9 bases separating them. CDR3 size: 12 residues. Germline V gene sequence: CDR1 SGDLS, CDR2 YYNGEE. CDR3 DNA: TGTGCCAGCAGCCGCCTGGACTCACCCCTCCACTTT. It specifies CASSRLDSPLHF.

The rearrangement joins TRBV5-1 to TRBJ2-1, with D maybe TRBD2 (7 bases). There are 15 residues in the CDR3. The germline V gene has CDR1 SGHRS and CDR2 YFSETQ. V was cut by 0 bases and J by 7 bases, with 14 bases left in between. DNA of the CDR3: TGCGCCAGCAGCTTGGGCCCCCGGGGGGCAAATGAGCAGTTCTTC. Protein product: CASSLGPRGANEQFF.

The V gene is TRBV7-2, the J gene TRBJ2-1, with D hard to call. Between the trimmed V and J ends, which lost 1 base and 0 bases, there was a span of 7 bases. CDR3 length: 15 amino acids. From germline, CDR1 is SGHTA and CDR2 FQGNSA. The chain's CDR3 is CASSLDGNSYNEQFF. CDR3 coding DNA: TGTGCCAGCAGCTTAGATGGGAACTCCTACAATGAGCAGTTCTTC.

The rearrangement uses TRBV18 and TRBJ1-5; 7 bases agree with TRBD1. The CDR3 covers 14 residues. V shed 5 bases and J 4 bases; nucleotides not matched to a gene: 5. In germline, CDR1 is KGHSH, CDR2 LQKENI. For the CDR3, the DNA is TGTGCCAGCTCATCAAGGGGGCGAAATCAGCCCCAGCATTTT. Its translation is CASSSRGRNQPQHF. Looking up the rest from reference TRBV18 and TRBJ1-5 gives the full variable domain: NAGVMQNPRHLVRRRGQEARLRCSPMKGHSHVYWYRQLPEEGLKFMVYLQKENIIDESGMPKERFSAEFPKEGPSILRIQQVVRGDSAAYFCASSSRGRNQPQHFGDGTRLSIL.

This sequence joins TRBV18 and TRBJ1-1; D unresolved. V was clipped by 2 bases and J by 1 base, with 8 bases between them. The CDR3 runs to 14 residues. Germline CDR1 KGHSH, CDR2 LQKENI. CDR3 coding DNA: TGTGCCAGCTCACCAGGCCAGACGAACACTGAAGCTTTCTTT. The encoded protein is CASSPGQTNTEAFF. Drawing the rest from reference TRBV18 and TRBJ1-1, the complete variable domain is NAGVMQNPRHLVRRRGQEARLRCSPMKGHSHVYWYRQLPEEGLKFMVYLQKENIIDESGMPKERFSAEFPKEGPSILRIQQVVRGDSAAYFCASSPGQTNTEAFFGQGTRLTVV.

The rearrangement links TRBV2 to TRBJ2-2, with TRBD2 matching over 8 bases. V lost 5 bases, J lost 3 bases, and 5 bases stayed unmatched. Germline CDR1 and CDR2: SNHLY and FYNNEI. The CDR3 totals 15 residues. The chain's CDR3 is CASSTGTRYTGELFF. The CDR3 DNA is TGTGCCAGCAGTACCGGGACTAGGTACACCGGGGAGCTGTTTTTT.

The DNA of the CDR3 is TGTGCCAGTAGTATGACTCGCGGGGGCCACGGCACAGATACGCAGTATTTT. Translating it yields CASSMTRGGHGTDTQYF. This rearrangement joins TRBV19 to TRBJ2-3, with D possibly TRBD2 on 7 matching bases. Trimming took 3 bases from V and 1 from J, leaving 17 bases between them. The CDR3 spans 17 residues. Germline V gene lookup returns CDR1 LNHDA and CDR2 SQIVND (reference sequence).

The V and J genes are TRBV29-1 and TRBJ2-1; 7 nucleotides match TRBD1. CDR3 length: 12 amino acids. The V segment lost 7 bases and the J segment 9 bases; nucleotides outside the gene matches: 9. Germline lookup yields CDR1 SQVTM and CDR2 ANQGSEA. CDR3 bases: TGCAGCGCGCGACAGGGCGTGGGTGAGCAGTTCTTC. This codes for CSARQGVGEQFF.

The CDR3 nucleotides read TGTGCCAGCAGTTTAGGGACAGGGGCTGGAAACACCATATATTTT. This gives the protein CASSLGTGAGNTIYF. This rearrangement joins TRBV28 to TRBJ1-3; 10 nucleotides agree with TRBD1. Germline CDR1 MDHEN, CDR2 SYDVKM. V shed 2 bases and J 2 bases; nucleotides not matched to a gene: 0. The CDR3 spans 15 residues. The full variable domain, with the rest looked up from reference TRBV28 and TRBJ1-3, is DVKVTQSSRYLVKRTGEKVFLECVQDMDHENMFWYRQDPGLGLRLIYFSYDVKMKEKGDIPEGYSVSREKKERFSLILESASTNQTSMYLCASSLGTGAGNTIYFGEGSWLTVV.

This chain links TRBV11-1 with TRBJ1-6; the D is unclear. V was trimmed by 5 bases and J by 7 bases, leaving 6 bases between them. CDR1 is SGHAT and CDR2 is FQDESV in the germline V gene (reference sequence). The CDR3 consists of 12 residues. CDR3 loop: CASSPHNSPLHF. As DNA, the CDR3 is TGTGCCAGCAGCCCACACAATTCACCCCTCCACTTT.

V and J are TRBV27 and TRBJ2-7; tentatively, D is TRBD2 (5 bases). V gave up 5 bases and J gave up 0 bases, with 20 bases separating them. Germline V gene lookup returns CDR1 MNHEY and CDR2 SMNVEV (reference sequence). There are 17 residues in the CDR3. In DNA, the CDR3 is TGTGCCAGCAGTCCCACTCTTGGGGTAGCGAGCTCCTACGAGCAGTACTTC. It translates to CASSPTLGVASSYEQYF.

In its sample, this clone was seen a few times. V and J are TRBV28 and TRBJ1-5; D is perhaps TRBD1 (5 bases). The V end lost 0 bases, the J end lost 1 base, and 7 bases lay between the germline ends. The V gene's germline CDR1 is MDHEN and CDR2 SYDVKM. CDR3 length equals 15 residues. For the CDR3, the DNA is TGTGCCAGCAGTTTATGGCAGGGAAGCAATCAGCCCCAGCATTTT. Encoded protein: CASSLWQGSNQPQHF.

V gene TRBV29-1 combines with J gene TRBJ2-1, with 12 bases lining up with TRBD2. The CDR3 spans 11 residues. V shed 5 bases and J 10 bases; nucleotides not matched to a gene: 0. The germline V gene has CDR1 SQVTM and CDR2 ANQGSEA. CDR3 amino acids: CSVTSGGEQFF. CDR3 nucleotides: TGCAGCGTTACTAGCGGGGGGGAGCAGTTCTTC.

The chain links TRBV7-3 to TRBJ2-7; 15 bases are a match to TRBD2. The ends lost 2 bases at V and 12 bases at J; junction bases unmatched: 5. The V gene's germline CDR1 is SGHTA and CDR2 FQGTGA. This CDR3 has 14 residues. The CDR3 sequence: CASSLSGTSGGLYF. In DNA, the CDR3 is TGTGCCAGCAGCTTATCCGGGACTAGCGGGGGGCTGTACTTC. Drawing the rest from reference TRBV7-3 and TRBJ2-7, the complete variable domain is GAGVSQTPSNKVTEKGKYVELRCDPISGHTALYWYRQSLGQGPEFLIYFQGTGAADDSGLPNDRFFAVRPEGSVSTLKIQRTERGDSAVYLCASSLSGTSGGLYFGPGTRLTVT.

The V and J genes are TRBV6-5 and TRBJ1-4; TRBD1 is a possible D gene (5 bases). V lost 2 bases and J 7 bases, leaving 14 bases between the germline ends. The CDR3 runs 15 residues. The germline V gene encodes CDR1 MNHEY and CDR2 SVGAGI. The CDR3 loop reads CASSYDAGGSEKLFF. The CDR3 coding sequence is TGTGCCAGCAGTTACGACGCTGGGGGGAGTGAAAAACTGTTTTTT.

The chain has TRBV18 and TRBJ1-2, with 7 bases identical to TRBD1. Germline lookup yields CDR1 KGHSH and CDR2 LQKENI. J gave up 9 bases and V 4 bases, and 14 bases lay outside the gene matches. This CDR3 region has 15 residues. The CDR3: CASSLDTSGTARYTF. DNA for the CDR3: TGTGCCAGCTCACTAGACACCTCCGGGACAGCACGCTACACCTTC.

This chain uses TRBV6-6 with TRBJ1-2; 9 nucleotides align to TRBD1. V shed 3 bases and J 4 bases; nucleotides not matched to a gene: 6. In germline, CDR1 is MNHNY, CDR2 SVGAGI (reference sequence). CDR3 length equals 15 residues. CDR3 nucleotide sequence: TGTGCCAGCAGTTATAGGACAGGGGACCTCTATGGCTACACCTTC. This translates into CASSYRTGDLYGYTF.

V is TRBV19 and J is TRBJ1-2; D not certain. This CDR3 spans 15 amino acids. The ends were cut back, 7 bases at V and 4 bases at J, with 19 bases in the middle. CDR1 and CDR2 from the germline V gene are LNHDA and SQIVND (reference sequence). The CDR3 here is CASTDQGKGSYGYTF. CDR3 DNA sequence: TGTGCCAGTACCGATCAAGGGAAAGGGTCCTATGGCTACACCTTC.